This entry concerns a single T cell receptor (beta chain). Its antigen is still unknown. This record belongs to a study of CD8+CD57+ T cells in acquired aplastic anemia. Study-wide context: CD4+ reads averaged around 9.9 million in healthy donors.

CDR3 and TCR beta VDJ profiling relied on genomic DNA as the template. TCRdb re-analysed the reads in MiXCR, keeping a single row per CDR3 protein. This sample has about 100,000 distinct CDR3 sequences, with 40% to 65% found just once. Study-wide points: Patients shared twenty-nine CD8+ CDR3 sequences with controls.

J lost 0 bases, V lost 5 bases, and 5 bases had no gene match. The CDR3 covers 16 residues. The germline CDR1 and CDR2 sequences are LNHNV and YYDKDF (reference sequence). Input material: sorted CD4+, CD8+, or CD8+CD57+ T cells (not recorded which) from PBMCs. V and J are TRBV15 and TRBJ2-3, with 10 bases fitting TRBD2. This TCR came from a human donor in good health, serving as a control. The CDR3 is CATSGGTSASTDTQYF. The CDR3 nucleotides read TGTGCCACCAGCGGTGGGACTAGCGCTAGCACAGATACGCAGTATTTT.